The rows below give T cell receptor beta chains drawn from one sample of a study of shared clonotypes between healthy human individuals. Repertoires were generated with immunoSEQ multiplex PCR, while TCRdb's copy carries only in-frame clones and drops some. The table has approximately 1,000,000 clones, 75% to 80% seen once. What was sequenced was memory CD4+ T cells from PBMCs. These receptors were taken from a man between 18 and 35 years old in good health. Some clones in this sample may be carry-over from other donors' samples. CDR3s include the opening cysteine and the closing phenylalanine or tryptophan. A D gene is named only where the DNA matches it firmly. A row's size may be missing; if present it is once, few, many or a size class.

d_gene,v_gene,j_gene,abundance,CDR3aa,CDR3nt
-,TRBV4-3,TRBJ1-1,-,CASSQVGGRRTEAFF,TGCGCCAGCAGCCAAGTAGGGGGGCGCCGAACTGAAGCTTTCTTT
-,TRBV28,TRBJ1-1,-,CASLGALSLNTEAFF,TGTGCCAGCTTAGGGGCGCTTAGTCTAAACACTGAAGCTTTCTTT
-,TRBV7-3,TRBJ1-2,-,CASSLTGGRVNYGYTF,TGTGCCAGCAGCTTAACTGGTGGCAGGGTAAACTATGGCTACACCTTC
TRBD1,TRBV11-2,TRBJ2-7,-,CASSSIRGQSSYEQYF,TGTGCCAGCAGCTCGATCCGGGGACAGAGCTCCTACGAGCAGTACTTC
TRBD1,TRBV9,TRBJ2-3,-,CASSVRQGGTDTQYF,TGTGCCAGCAGCGTGAGACAGGGCGGCACAGATACGCAGTATTTT
TRBD2,TRBV13,TRBJ2-7,-,CASSSRLAAIYEQYF,TGTGCCAGCAGCTCCCGACTAGCGGCCATCTACGAGCAGTACTTC
TRBD2,TRBV15,TRBJ2-3,once,CATSRGAAGGLDTQYF,TGTGCCACCAGCAGAGGGGCGGCGGGAGGTTTGGATACGCAGTATTTT
-,TRBV9,TRBJ1-2,once,CASSNRDTYGYTF,TGTGCCAGCAGCAACCGGGACACCTATGGCTACACCTTC
-,TRBV2,TRBJ1-2,-,CASSEQGSDGYTF,TGTGCCAGCAGTGAACAAGGGTCGGATGGCTACACCTTC
-,TRBV7-3,TRBJ1-1,few,CASSLSGQPRLAFF,TGTGCCAGCAGCTTAAGTGGACAGCCTAGGCTAGCTTTCTTT
TRBD1,TRBV28,TRBJ1-1,-,CASSLWGDSGNTEAFF,TGTGCCAGCAGTTTATGGGGGGACAGCGGGAACACTGAAGCTTTCTTT
-,TRBV19,TRBJ2-5,-,CASSGPMVAGETQYF,TGTGCCAGTAGCGGCCCGATGGTGGCAGGAGAGACCCAGTACTTC
-,TRBV7-2,TRBJ2-6,-,CASSLVLGGSGANVLTF,TGTGCCAGCAGCTTAGTTTTGGGGGGCTCTGGGGCCAACGTCCTGACTTTC
-,TRBV6-4,TRBJ2-3,-,CASSPRGSATDTQYF,TGTGCCAGCAGTCCGCGGGGATCAGCCACAGATACGCAGTATTTT
TRBD1,TRBV5-4,TRBJ2-7,-,CASSGRDRGRHEQYF,TGTGCCAGCAGCGGCCGGGACAGGGGGCGCCACGAGCAGTACTTC
-,TRBV7-9,TRBJ1-2,-,CASSLVVELYGYTF,TGTGCCAGCAGCTTAGTGGTGGAGCTCTATGGCTACACCTTC
TRBD1,TRBV6-5,TRBJ2-5,few,CASRNRGKETQYF,TGTGCCAGCAGAAACAGGGGTAAAGAGACCCAGTACTTC
-,TRBV28,TRBJ2-1,-,CASSVDEEMQFF,TGTGCCAGCAGTGTGGACGAGGAGATGCAGTTCTTC
TRBD2,TRBV11-2,TRBJ2-1,-,CASSAGLAGRYNEQFF,TGTGCCAGCAGCGCGGGACTAGCGGGACGATACAATGAGCAGTTCTTC
-,TRBV27,TRBJ2-1,-,CASSWFRGSEQFF,TGTGCCAGCAGTTGGTTCAGGGGTAGTGAGCAGTTCTTC
TRBD1,TRBV7-2,TRBJ2-3,-,CASSIGQGAFSTDTQYF,TGTGCCAGCAGCATAGGACAGGGGGCGTTTAGCACAGATACGCAGTATTTT
-,TRBV4-2,TRBJ2-3,-,CASSQDFGEGNILTYTQYF,TGTGCCAGCAGCCAAGATTTTGGGGAAGGGAATATCCTGACATATACGCAGTATTTT
-,TRBV28,TRBJ2-2,-,CASSILQRTGELFF,TGTGCCAGCAGTATACTACAGAGGACCGGGGAGCTGTTTTTT
-,TRBV5-1,TRBJ2-4,-,CASSLPVSGHENIQYF,TGCGCCAGCAGCCTCCCAGTGAGCGGGCATGAAAACATTCAGTACTTC
-,TRBV4-1,TRBJ1-3,-,CASSQAETRGSGNTIYF,TGCGCCAGCAGCCAAGCAGAGACCAGGGGCTCTGGAAACACCATATATTTT
-,TRBV5-1,TRBJ2-3,-,CASRDRGGAADTQYF,TGCGCCAGCAGGGATAGGGGGGGCGCAGCAGATACGCAGTATTTT
-,TRBV28,TRBJ2-7,-,CASSLLSGHGYEQYF,TGTGCCAGCAGCCTTTTATCCGGACACGGCTACGAGCAGTACTTC
TRBD1,TRBV4-2,TRBJ2-7,-,CASSQGPGQGSYEQYF,TGTGCCAGCAGCCAGGGCCCGGGACAGGGGTCCTACGAGCAGTACTTC
TRBD1,TRBV2,TRBJ2-7,-,CASSYRTGYEQYF,TGTGCCAGCAGTTACAGGACAGGGTACGAGCAGTACTTC
-,TRBV28,TRBJ2-2,-,CASSSRNTGELFF,TGTGCCAGCAGTTCCAGGAACACCGGGGAGCTGTTTTTT
TRBD1,TRBV5-1,TRBJ2-5,many,CASSLEQGAETQYF,TGCGCCAGCAGCTTGGAGCAGGGGGCAGAGACCCAGTACTTC
TRBD1,TRBV5-1,TRBJ2-3,-,CASSRTGGQRTDTQYF,TGCGCCAGCAGCCGGACAGGGGGCCAGCGCACAGATACGCAGTATTTT
-,TRBV7-9,TRBJ1-3,-,CASSLGTPQGSQVNTIYF,TGTGCCAGCAGCTTAGGGACCCCACAGGGCTCTCAGGTAAACACCATATATTTT
-,TRBV30,TRBJ1-2,-,CAWSEQMVGYTF,TGTGCCTGGAGTGAACAGATGGTAGGCTACACCTTC
-,TRBV2,TRBJ1-2,-,CASTADTVGYTF,TGTGCCAGCACAGCGGACACCGTGGGCTACACCTTC
-,TRBV29-1,TRBJ1-1,-,CSEREWGTEAFF,TGCAGCGAGAGAGAATGGGGCACTGAAGCTTTCTTT
-,TRBV7-2,TRBJ2-7,-,CASSSHGREQYF,TGTGCCAGCAGCTCCCATGGGCGGGAGCAGTACTTC
TRBD1,TRBV5-8,TRBJ2-7,few,CASSLRDRVAGEQYF,TGTGCCAGCAGCTTGAGGGACAGGGTTGCTGGGGAGCAGTACTTC
TRBD2,TRBV13,TRBJ2-1,-,CASSVTSGRSYNEQFF,TGTGCCAGCAGCGTAACTAGCGGGAGGTCCTACAATGAGCAGTTCTTC
TRBD2,TRBV5-1,TRBJ2-7,-,CASSLNALAGVGLEQYF,TGCGCCAGCAGCTTAAACGCACTAGCGGGAGTAGGTCTCGAGCAGTACTTC
-,TRBV10-3,TRBJ2-3,-,CAISEPAGPGTQYF,TGTGCCATCAGTGAGCCCGCCGGGCCCGGCACGCAGTATTTT
-,TRBV7-9,TRBJ2-1,once,CASSFMRDNEQFF,TGTGCCAGCAGCTTCATGCGGGACAATGAGCAGTTCTTC
TRBD1,TRBV4-1,TRBJ1-3,many,CASSQEGGAGNTIYF,TGCGCCAGCAGCCAAGAAGGGGGCGCTGGAAACACCATATATTTT
-,TRBV19,TRBJ2-7,-,CASKQRDEQYF,TGTGCCAGTAAGCAACGGGACGAGCAGTACTTC
TRBD2,TRBV5-1,TRBJ2-1,-,CASSLAIVWVAGLNEQFF,TGCGCCAGCAGCCTAGCGATTGTGTGGGTAGCGGGACTTAATGAGCAGTTCTTC
-,TRBV28,TRBJ1-3,-,CASSQGLVGNTIYF,TGTGCCAGCAGTCAAGGGTTGGTAGGAAACACCATATATTTT